This T cell receptor (beta chain) was observed in a study of T cell clonality in common variable immunodeficiency. The study's findings and limits: Compared with healthy controls, CVID subjects showed increased TCRbeta clonality, mostly in about a third.

The V segment lost 5 bases and the J segment 6 bases; nucleotides outside the gene matches: 9. From germline, CDR1 is LNHDA and CDR2 SQIVND (reference sequence). The CDR3 spans 14 residues. Control and CVID samples contributed equal amounts of genomic DNA. Profiled with immunoSEQ multiplex PCR; TCRdb holds only in-frame clones, not every one. This sample carries around 34,000 clones, none of them present only once. This clone was found many times. Antigen unknown. Read coverage stops 3 residues before the CDR3 terminus; the germline J gene supplies the remainder. The sequencing input was peripheral blood mononuclear cells. The J gene is TRBJ1-2, the V gene TRBV19; 7 bases map to TRBD1. The origin of this receptor is a person aged 18-69 years in good health. Incomplete CDR3 DNA: TGTGCCAGTAGTCTAACCGGGACAGCAGATGGC. Amino acids: CASSLTGTADG. The whole CDR3 is CASSLTGTADGYTF.